A selection of T cell receptor beta chains follows, all from one sample in a study of low-dose radiotherapy and immunotherapy resistance in tumors. TCRdb re-analysed the reads in MiXCR, keeping a single row per CDR3 protein. Found here are tens of thousands of distinct CDR3 sequences, over 15% of them singletons; the top ten hold 2.8%. The sample consisted of PBMCs, taken before treatment. The receptor source for this set is a male donor with prostate cancer. The conserved cysteine and the conserved F or W are not part of the CDR3 here.

TRBJ2-3 | 16 | TRBV7-8 | ASSYGPLGRVNTDTQY
TRBJ1-5 | 13 | TRBV6-6 | ASSPQGEVNQPQH
TRBJ2-2 | 17 | TRBV4-1 | ASSQRTSGGLANTGELF
TRBJ2-2 | 12 | TRBV28 | ASASGGNTGELF
TRBJ1-3 | 12 | TRBV7-9 | ASSFGSTGNTIY
TRBJ2-7 | 12 | TRBV15 | ATSSRTVNYEQY
TRBJ1-2 | 14 | TRBV4-2 | ASSQEVRGQGYGYT
TRBJ2-7 | 11 | TRBV5-4 | ASSSTGPYEQY
TRBJ2-7 | 13 | TRBV20-1 | SARAGTSATYEQY
TRBJ2-7 | 12 | TRBV6-5 | ASSYSGGDREQY
TRBJ2-5 | 12 | TRBV7-6 | ASSFQGGGETQY
TRBJ2-1 | 9 | TRBV20-1 | SARLRGEQF
TRBJ2-1 | 16 | TRBV5-1 | ASSAGLAGGRSYNEQF
TRBJ1-4 | 11 | TRBV3-1 | ASGQRGEEKLF
TRBJ2-2 | 14 | TRBV5-1 | ASGLGPATNTGEPF
TRBJ1-1 | 11 | TRBV27 | ASSLNREGRAF
TRBJ1-6 | 11 | TRBV6-1 | ASGDSYNSPLH
TRBJ2-7 | 12 | TRBV5-4 | ASSHGTGGYEQY
TRBJ2-7 | 13 | TRBV3-1 | ASSQVASGNYEQY
TRBJ2-5 | 12 | TRBV5-1 | ASSPDRGLETQY
TRBJ2-3 | 14 | TRBV27 | ASSRTSTLITDTQY
TRBJ2-1 | 17 | TRBV6-5 | ASSYSGLARRSSYNEQF
TRBJ2-7 | 13 | TRBV11-2 | ASSQSGQGTYEQY
TRBJ2-7 | 13 | TRBV7-2 | ASSPESGGPYEQY
TRBJ1-1 | 13 | TRBV3-1 | ASSQGGSPGTEAF
TRBJ2-5 | 14 | TRBV9 | ASSVASGGARETQY
TRBJ1-1 | 11 | TRBV6-2/TRBV6-3 | ASSRLDREEAF
TRBJ2-1 | 14 | TRBV6-2/TRBV6-3 | ASSYLVGIGGNEQF